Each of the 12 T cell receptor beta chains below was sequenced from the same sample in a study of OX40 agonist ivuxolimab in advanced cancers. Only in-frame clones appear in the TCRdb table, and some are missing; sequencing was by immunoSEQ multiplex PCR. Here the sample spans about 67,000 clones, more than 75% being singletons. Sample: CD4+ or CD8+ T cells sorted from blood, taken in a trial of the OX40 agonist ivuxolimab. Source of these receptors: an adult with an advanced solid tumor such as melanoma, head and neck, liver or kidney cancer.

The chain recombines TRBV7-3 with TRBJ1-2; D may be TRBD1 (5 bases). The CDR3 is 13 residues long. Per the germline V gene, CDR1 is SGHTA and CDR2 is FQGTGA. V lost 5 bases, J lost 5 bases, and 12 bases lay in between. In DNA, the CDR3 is TGTGCCAGCAGCCCCGGGGCCGGGTATGGCTACACCTTC. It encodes CASSPGAGYGYTF.

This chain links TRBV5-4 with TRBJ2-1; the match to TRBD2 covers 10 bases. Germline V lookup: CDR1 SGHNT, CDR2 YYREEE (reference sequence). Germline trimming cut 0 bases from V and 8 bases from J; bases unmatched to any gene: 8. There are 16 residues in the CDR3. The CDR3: CASSLGSSGSKDEQFF. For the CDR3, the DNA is TGTGCCAGCAGCTTGGGATCTAGCGGGAGTAAGGATGAGCAGTTCTTC. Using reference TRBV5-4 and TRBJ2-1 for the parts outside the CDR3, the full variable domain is ETGVTQSPTHLIKTRGQQVTLRCSSQSGHNTVSWYQQALGQGPQFIFQYYREEENGRGNFPPRFSGLQFPNYSSELNVNALELDDSALYLCASSLGSSGSKDEQFFGPGTRLTVL.

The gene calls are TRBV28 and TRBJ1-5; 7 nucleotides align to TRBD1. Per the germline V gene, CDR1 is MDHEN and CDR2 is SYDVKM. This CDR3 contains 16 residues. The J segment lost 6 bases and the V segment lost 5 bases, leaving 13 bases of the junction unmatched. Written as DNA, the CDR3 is TGTGCCAGCAGTCCCCCGACAGGGATTGAAGGTCAGCCCCAGCATTTT. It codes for CASSPPTGIEGQPQHF.

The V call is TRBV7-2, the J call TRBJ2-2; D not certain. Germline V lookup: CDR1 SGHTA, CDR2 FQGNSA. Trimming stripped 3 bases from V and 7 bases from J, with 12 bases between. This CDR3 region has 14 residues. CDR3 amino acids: CASSLQRISGELFF. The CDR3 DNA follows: TGTGCCAGCAGCTTGCAGAGGATTAGCGGGGAGCTGTTTTTT.

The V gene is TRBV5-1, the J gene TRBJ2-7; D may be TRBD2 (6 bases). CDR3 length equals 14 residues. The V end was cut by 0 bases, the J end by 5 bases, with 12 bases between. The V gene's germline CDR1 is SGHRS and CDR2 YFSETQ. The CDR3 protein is CASSLAREYDEQYF. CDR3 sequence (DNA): TGCGCCAGCAGCTTGGCCCGGGAGTACGACGAGCAGTACTTC.

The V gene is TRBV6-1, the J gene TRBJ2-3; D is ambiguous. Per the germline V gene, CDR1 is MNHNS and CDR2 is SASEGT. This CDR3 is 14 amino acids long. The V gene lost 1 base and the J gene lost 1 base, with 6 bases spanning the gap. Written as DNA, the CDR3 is TGTGCCAGCAGTGAAGGCCGGGGCACAGATACGCAGTATTTT. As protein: CASSEGRGTDTQYF.

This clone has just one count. CDR3 DNA sequence: TGTGCCAGCAGTGTTTCTTCGTGGACTGAAGCTTTCTTT. Protein: CASSVSSWTEAFF. J is TRBJ1-1 and V is TRBV2; unclear D gene. CDR1 is SNHLY, CDR2 FYNNEI, per germline. V gave up 4 bases and J gave up 5 bases, with 11 bases separating them. The CDR3 spans 13 residues.

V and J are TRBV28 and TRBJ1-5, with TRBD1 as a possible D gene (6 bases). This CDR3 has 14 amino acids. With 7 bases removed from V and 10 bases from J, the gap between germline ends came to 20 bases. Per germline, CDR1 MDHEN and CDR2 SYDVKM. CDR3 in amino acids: CASTPTTGIKPQHF. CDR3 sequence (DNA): TGTGCCAGCACCCCAACGACAGGTATCAAACCCCAGCATTTT.

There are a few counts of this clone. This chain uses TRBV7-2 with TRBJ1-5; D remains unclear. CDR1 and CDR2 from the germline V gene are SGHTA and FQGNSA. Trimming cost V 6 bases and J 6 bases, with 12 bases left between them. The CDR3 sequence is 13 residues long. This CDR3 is CASRLSRGQPQHF. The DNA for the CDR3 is TGTGCCAGCAGGCTCTCCCGTGGTCAGCCCCAGCATTTT.

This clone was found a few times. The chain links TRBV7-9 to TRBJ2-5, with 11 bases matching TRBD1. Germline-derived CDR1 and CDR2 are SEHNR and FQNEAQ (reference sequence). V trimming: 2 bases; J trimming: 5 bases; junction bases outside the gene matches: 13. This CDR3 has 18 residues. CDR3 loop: CASSLTKVGQGAGETQYF. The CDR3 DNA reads TGTGCCAGCAGCTTAACCAAAGTAGGACAGGGGGCTGGGGAGACCCAGTACTTC.

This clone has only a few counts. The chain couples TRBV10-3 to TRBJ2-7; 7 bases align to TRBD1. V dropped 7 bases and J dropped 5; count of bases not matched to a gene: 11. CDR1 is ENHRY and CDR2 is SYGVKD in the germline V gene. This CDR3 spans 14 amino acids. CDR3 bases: TGTGCCATCATGGTCCGGACAGGCAGGCACGAGCAGTACGTC. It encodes CAIMVRTGRHEQYV.

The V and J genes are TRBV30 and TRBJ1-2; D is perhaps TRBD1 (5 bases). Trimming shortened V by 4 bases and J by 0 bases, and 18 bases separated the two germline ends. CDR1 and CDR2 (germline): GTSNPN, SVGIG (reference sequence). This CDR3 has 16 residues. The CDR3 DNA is TGTGCCTGGAACCGGGACGGACCTCTCGCTAACTATGGCTACACCTTC. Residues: CAWNRDGPLANYGYTF.